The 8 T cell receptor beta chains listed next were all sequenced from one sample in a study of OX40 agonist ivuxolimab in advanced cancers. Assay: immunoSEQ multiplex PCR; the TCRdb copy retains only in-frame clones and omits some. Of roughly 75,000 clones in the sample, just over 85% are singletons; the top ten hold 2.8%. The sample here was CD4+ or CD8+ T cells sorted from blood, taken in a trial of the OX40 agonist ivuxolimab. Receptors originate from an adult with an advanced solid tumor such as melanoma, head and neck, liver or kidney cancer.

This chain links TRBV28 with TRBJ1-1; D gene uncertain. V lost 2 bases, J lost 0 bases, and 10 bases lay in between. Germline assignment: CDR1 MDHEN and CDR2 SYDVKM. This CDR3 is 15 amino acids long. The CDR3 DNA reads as TGTGCCAGCAGTTTACGAGGGAATATGAACACTGAAGCTTTCTTT. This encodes CASSLRGNMNTEAFF.

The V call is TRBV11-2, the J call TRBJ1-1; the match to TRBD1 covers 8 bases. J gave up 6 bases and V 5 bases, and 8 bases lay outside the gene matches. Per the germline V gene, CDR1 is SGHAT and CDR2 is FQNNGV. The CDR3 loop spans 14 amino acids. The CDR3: CASSRGQGWAEAFF. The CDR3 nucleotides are TGTGCCAGCAGCCGCGGACAGGGATGGGCTGAAGCTTTCTTT.

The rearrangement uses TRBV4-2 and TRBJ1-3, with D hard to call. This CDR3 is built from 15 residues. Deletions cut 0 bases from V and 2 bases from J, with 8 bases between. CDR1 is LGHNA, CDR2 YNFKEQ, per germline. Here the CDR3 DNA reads TGTGCCAGCAGCCAAGAAGCCTTAACTGGAAACACCATATATTTT. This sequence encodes CASSQEALTGNTIYF.

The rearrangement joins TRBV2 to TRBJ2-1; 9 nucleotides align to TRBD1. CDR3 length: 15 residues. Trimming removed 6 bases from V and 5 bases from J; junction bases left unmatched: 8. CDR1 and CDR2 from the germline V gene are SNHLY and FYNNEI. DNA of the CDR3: TGTGCCAGCAGATACGGGACAGGGATAAACAATGAGCAGTTCTTC. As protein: CASRYGTGINNEQFF.

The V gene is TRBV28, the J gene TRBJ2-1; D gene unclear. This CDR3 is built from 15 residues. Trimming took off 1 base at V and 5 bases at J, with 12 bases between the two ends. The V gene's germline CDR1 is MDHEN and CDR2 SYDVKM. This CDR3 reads CASSLFVGMDNEQFF. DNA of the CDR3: TGTGCCAGCAGTTTATTCGTAGGGATGGACAATGAGCAGTTCTTC.

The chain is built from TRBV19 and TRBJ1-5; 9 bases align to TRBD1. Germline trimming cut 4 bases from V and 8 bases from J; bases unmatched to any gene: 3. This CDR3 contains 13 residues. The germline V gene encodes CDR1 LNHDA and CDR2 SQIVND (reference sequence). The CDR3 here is CASSRTGEKPQHF. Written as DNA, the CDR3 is TGTGCCAGTAGTAGGACAGGGGAGAAGCCCCAGCATTTT.

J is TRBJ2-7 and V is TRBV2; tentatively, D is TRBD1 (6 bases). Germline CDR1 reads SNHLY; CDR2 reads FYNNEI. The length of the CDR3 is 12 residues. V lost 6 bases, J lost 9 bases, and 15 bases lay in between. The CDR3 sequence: CASSEQGPGQYF. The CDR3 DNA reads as TGTGCCAGCAGCGAACAGGGACCTGGGCAGTACTTC.

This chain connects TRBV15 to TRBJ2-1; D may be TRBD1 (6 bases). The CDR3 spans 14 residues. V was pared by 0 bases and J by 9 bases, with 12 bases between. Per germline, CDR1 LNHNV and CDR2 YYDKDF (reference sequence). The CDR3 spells CATSRDRRGSEQFF. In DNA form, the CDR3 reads TGTGCCACCAGCAGAGATCGCAGGGGAAGTGAGCAGTTCTTC.